This T cell receptor (beta chain) comes out of a study of CD8 T cells in Susac syndrome. General study findings and limits: The study conceded that its TCR sequencing and HLA analysis involved relatively few individuals.

The V and J ends lost 4 bases and 2 bases respectively, with 18 bases between them. Germline V gives CDR1 SGHDN, CDR2 FVKESK. The CDR3 runs to 16 residues. Note on this clonotype: No antigen is known for it.

The T cells that were sequenced for TCR beta were CD8+ and CD4+ cells from blood. Both CD4+ and CD8+ T cells were negatively isolated, and TEMRA cells underwent FACS enrichment. Random hexamers were used to reverse transcribe 0.5 to 1 ug of RNA. Amplification of TCR beta CDR3 across 54 Vbeta and 13 Jbeta was performed with immunoSEQ multiplex PCR. Via MiXCR, TCRdb re-called the immunoSEQ multiplex PCR reads, giving one row per CDR3 protein. The sample has around 120,000 distinct CDR3 sequences, around 94% seen once. Material for sequencing was CD4+ T cells from PBMCs. The gene calls are TRBV14 and TRBJ2-7; D is possibly TRBD2 (5 bases). This receptor was identified in a human donor with multiple sclerosis. CDR3: CASSRGDPGIPYEQYF. DNA of the CDR3: TGTGCCAGCAGCCGAGGCGACCCCGGGATACCCTACGAGCAGTACTTC.